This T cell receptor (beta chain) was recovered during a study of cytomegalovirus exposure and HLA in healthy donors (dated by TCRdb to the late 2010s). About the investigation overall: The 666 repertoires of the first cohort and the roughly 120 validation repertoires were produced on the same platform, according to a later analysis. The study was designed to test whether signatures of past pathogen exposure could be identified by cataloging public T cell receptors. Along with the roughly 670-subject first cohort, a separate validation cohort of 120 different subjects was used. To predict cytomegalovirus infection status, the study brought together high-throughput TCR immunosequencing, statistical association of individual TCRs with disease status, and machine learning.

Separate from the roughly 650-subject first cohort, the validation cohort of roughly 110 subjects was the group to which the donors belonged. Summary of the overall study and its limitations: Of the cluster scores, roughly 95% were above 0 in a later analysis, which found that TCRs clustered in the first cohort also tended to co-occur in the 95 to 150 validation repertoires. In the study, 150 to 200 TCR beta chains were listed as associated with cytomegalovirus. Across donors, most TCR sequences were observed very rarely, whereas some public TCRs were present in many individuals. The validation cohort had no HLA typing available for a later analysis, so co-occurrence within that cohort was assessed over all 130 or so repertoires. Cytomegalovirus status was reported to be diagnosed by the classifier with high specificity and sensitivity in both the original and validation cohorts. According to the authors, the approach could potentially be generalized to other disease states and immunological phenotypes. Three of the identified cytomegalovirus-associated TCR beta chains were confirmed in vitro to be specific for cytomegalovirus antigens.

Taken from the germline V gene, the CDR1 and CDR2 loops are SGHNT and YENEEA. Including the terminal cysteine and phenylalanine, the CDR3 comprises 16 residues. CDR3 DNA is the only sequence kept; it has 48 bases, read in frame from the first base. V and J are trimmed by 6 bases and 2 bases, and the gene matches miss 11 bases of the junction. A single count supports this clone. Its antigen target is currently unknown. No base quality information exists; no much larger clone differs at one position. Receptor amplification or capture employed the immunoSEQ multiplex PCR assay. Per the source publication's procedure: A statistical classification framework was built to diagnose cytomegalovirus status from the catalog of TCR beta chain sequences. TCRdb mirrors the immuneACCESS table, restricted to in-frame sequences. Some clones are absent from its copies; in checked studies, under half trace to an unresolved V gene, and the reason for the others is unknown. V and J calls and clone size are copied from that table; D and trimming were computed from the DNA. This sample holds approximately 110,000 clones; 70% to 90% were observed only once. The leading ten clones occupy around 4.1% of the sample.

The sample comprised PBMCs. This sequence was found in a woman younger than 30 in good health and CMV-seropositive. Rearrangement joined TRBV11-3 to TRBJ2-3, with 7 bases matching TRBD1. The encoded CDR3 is CASSSPGQFFTDTQYF. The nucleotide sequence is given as TGTGCCAGCAGTTCCCCGGGACAGTTTTTCACAGATACGCAGTATTTT.